These T cell receptor beta chains were read from a single sample in a study of CD8 T cells in Susac syndrome. Via MiXCR, TCRdb re-called the immunoSEQ multiplex PCR reads, giving one row per CDR3 protein. The sample consists of about 150,000 distinct CDR3 sequences, roughly 96% of them appearing once. The specimen was CD4+ T cells from PBMCs. All receptors derive from a human donor with Susac syndrome. CDR3s leave out the opening cysteine and the closing phenylalanine or tryptophan. Fields, in order: V gene, D gene, J gene, CDR3 protein. The D gene is left open where the match is weak.

>TRBV20-1|TRBD2|TRBJ2-5
SATGGPGETQY
>TRBV7-3|.|TRBJ1-6
ASSLNPGNSPLH
>TRBV2|TRBD1|TRBJ2-3
ASSVTGGKDTQY
>TRBV18|.|TRBJ1-2
ASSPPGTSYGYT
>TRBV6-2/TRBV6-3|.|TRBJ1-2
ASRPDRNYGYT
>TRBV3-1|.|TRBJ1-5
ASSQDHRVEQPQH
>TRBV20-1|.|TRBJ2-1
SVEGGPTYQF
>TRBV29-1|.|TRBJ1-1
SVDRDKNTEAF
>TRBV19|.|TRBJ2-5
ASSYRPTTSQETQY
>TRBV7-2|.|TRBJ2-6
ASREAPGANVLT
>TRBV11-2|.|TRBJ2-1
ASSLVEGRTYNEQF
>TRBV7-9|.|TRBJ1-1
ASSFLGSGAGEAF
>TRBV2|.|TRBJ1-5
ASSVQGPTYSNQPQH
>TRBV20-1|TRBD2|TRBJ2-7
SARDGFRTSGGSYEQY
>TRBV27|TRBD1|TRBJ2-7
AIPRTGGEQY
>TRBV20-1|.|TRBJ1-6
SARDGRTDNSPLH
>TRBV9|.|TRBJ1-3
ASSGLPLRGSGNTIY
>TRBV6-2/TRBV6-3|.|TRBJ2-5
ASSYVGSQY
>TRBV29-1|TRBD1|TRBJ2-1
SVEGGARLGQVIDEQF
>TRBV18|.|TRBJ1-2
ASSHSVNYGYT
>TRBV20-1|TRBD1|TRBJ1-5
SARDQGAQPQH
>TRBV5-1|TRBD1|TRBJ1-1
ASSYRAGQGTEAF
>TRBV30|.|TRBJ2-3
AWRWCREEGTDTQY
>TRBV6-5|TRBD2|TRBJ2-5
ASSYDAGGGETQY
>TRBV7-8|.|TRBJ2-5
ASSPRRSQETQY
>TRBV4-3|TRBD2|TRBJ2-5
ASTGGGAPQTQY
>TRBV20-1|.|TRBJ1-1
SARYQGAF
>TRBV20-1|.|TRBJ1-2
SARLGGTPAYGYT